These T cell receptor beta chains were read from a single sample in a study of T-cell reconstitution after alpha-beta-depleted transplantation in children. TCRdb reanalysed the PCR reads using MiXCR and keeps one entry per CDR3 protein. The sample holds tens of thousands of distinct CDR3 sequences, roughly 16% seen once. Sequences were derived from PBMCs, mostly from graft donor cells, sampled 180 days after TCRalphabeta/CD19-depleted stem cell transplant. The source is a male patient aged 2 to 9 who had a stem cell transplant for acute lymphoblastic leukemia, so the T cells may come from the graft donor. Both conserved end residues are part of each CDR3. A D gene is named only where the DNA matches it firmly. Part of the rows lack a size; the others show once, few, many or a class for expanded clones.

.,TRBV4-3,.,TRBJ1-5,TGCGCCAGCAGCCAAGAGTACAGAGATCAGCCCCAGCATTTT,CASSQEYRDQPQHF
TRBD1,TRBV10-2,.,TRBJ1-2,TGCGCCAGCAGTCGCACAAACGGACAGGATAAAGGCTACACCTTC,CASSRTNGQDKGYTF
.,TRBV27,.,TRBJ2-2,TGTGCCAGCAGTTTAGTAGGCGGGGAGCTGTTTTTT,CASSLVGGELFF
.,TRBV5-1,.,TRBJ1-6,TGCGCCAGCAGCGTAAAGACAGGAAACAATTCACCCCTCCACTTT,CASSVKTGNNSPLHF
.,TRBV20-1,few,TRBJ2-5,TGCAGTGCTACCCCGGACGGACTCTCGAGGGAGACCCAGTACTTC,CSATPDGLSRETQYF
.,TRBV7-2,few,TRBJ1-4,TGTGCCAGCAGCTTAGTAGGTGAAAAACTGTTTTTT,CASSLVGEKLFF
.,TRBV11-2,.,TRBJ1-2,TGTGCCAGCAGCTCACAACTCGGGCAGATCTATGGCTACACCTTC,CASSSQLGQIYGYTF
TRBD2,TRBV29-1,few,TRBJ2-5,TGCAGCGTTGGACTAGCGGGGGGCCAAGAGACCCAGTACTTC,CSVGLAGGQETQYF
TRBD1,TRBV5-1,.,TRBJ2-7,TGCGCCAGCAGCAGCCCCCGTGGACAGGGGGACTACGAGCAGTACTTC,CASSSPRGQGDYEQYF
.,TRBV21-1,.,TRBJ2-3,TGTGCCAGCAGCAAAGCTAGCGGGCTGATCACAGATACGCAGTATTTT,CASSKASGLITDTQYF
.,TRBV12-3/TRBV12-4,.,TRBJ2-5,TGTGCCAGCAGTTTCGGGGGTGTGGAGACCCAGTACTTC,CASSFGGVETQYF
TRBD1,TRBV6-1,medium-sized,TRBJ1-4,TGTGCCAGCAGCGAGGACAGGTTGAATGAAAAACTGTTTTTT,CASSEDRLNEKLFF
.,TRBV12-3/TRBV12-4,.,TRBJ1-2,TGTGCCAGCAGCAGACAAGAATTCTATGGCTACACCTTC,CASSRQEFYGYTF
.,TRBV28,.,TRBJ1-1,TGTGCCAGCAGCCTCTGGAGGAACACTGAAGCTTTCTTT,CASSLWRNTEAFF
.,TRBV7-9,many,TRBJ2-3,TGTGCCAGCAGCCCGAGGACAGCTGCTAGCACAGATACGCAGTATTTT,CASSPRTAASTDTQYF
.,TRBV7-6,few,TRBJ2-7,TGTGCCAGCAGCTTAGCCCGGTCTAGCTCCTACGAGCAGTACTTC,CASSLARSSSYEQYF
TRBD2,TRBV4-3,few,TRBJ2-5,TGCGCCAGCAGCCCGTCACTAGCGGACCAAGAGACCCAGTACTTC,CASSPSLADQETQYF
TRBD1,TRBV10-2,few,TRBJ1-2,TGCGCCAGCAGTCCACAGGGGATCGGCTTCTATGGCTACACCTTC,CASSPQGIGFYGYTF
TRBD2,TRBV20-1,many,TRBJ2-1,TGCAGTGCTCCACTCGGAGCGGGGGGGCAGGTAAATGAGCAGTTCTTC,CSAPLGAGGQVNEQFF
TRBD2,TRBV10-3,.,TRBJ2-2,TGTGCCATCACAACTAGCGGGTCCGGGGAGCTGTTTTTT,CAITTSGSGELFF
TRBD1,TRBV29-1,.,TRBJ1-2,TGCAGCGTTGGGGACAGGAGCAAGGACTATGGCTACACCTTC,CSVGDRSKDYGYTF
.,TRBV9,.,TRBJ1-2,TGTGCCAGCAGCCAACCACTGGCAGCGACCTATGGCTACACCTTC,CASSQPLAATYGYTF
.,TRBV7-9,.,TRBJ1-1,TGTGCCAGCAGCTTATTGAACACTGAAGCTTTCTTT,CASSLLNTEAFF
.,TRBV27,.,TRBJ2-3,TGTGCCAGCAGTTTGTCGCAGGTAGGGCCAGATACGCAGTATTTT,CASSLSQVGPDTQYF
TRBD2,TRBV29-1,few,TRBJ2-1,TGCAGCGTTGAAGGGACTAGCGGGGGGGCCCATGAGCAGTTCTTC,CSVEGTSGGAHEQFF
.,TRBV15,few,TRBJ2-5,TGTGCCACCAGCAGGGGACAAGAGACCCAGTACTTC,CATSRGQETQYF
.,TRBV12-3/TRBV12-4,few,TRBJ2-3,TGTGCCAGCGCAACAGATACGCAGTATTTT,CASATDTQYF
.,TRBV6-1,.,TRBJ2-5,TGTGCCAGCAGTGAAATTAGGGAGACCCAGTACTTC,CASSEIRETQYF
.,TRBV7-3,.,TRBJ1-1,TGTGCCAGCAGCACCGGGACGGAGCGGGCCACCGAAGCTTTCTTT,CASSTGTERATEAFF
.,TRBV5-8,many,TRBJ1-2,TGTGCCAGCAGCTTGGTTTTTCGCAGGCATCTCTATGGCTACACCTTC,CASSLVFRRHLYGYTF
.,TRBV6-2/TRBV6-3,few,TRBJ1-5,TGTGCCAGCAGTTACTCACCAGGCCAGAATCAGCCCCAGCATTTT,CASSYSPGQNQPQHF
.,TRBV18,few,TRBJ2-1,TGTGCCAGCTCACCGGATAATGAGCAGTTCTTC,CASSPDNEQFF
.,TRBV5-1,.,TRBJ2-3,TGCGCCAGCAGCTCGGAACCGGGATCTAGCACAGATACGCAGTATTTT,CASSSEPGSSTDTQYF
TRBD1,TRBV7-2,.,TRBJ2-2,TGTGCCAGCAGCTCCCCAGGGGGTCAGGCCGGGGAGCTGTTTTTT,CASSSPGGQAGELFF
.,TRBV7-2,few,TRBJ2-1,TGTGCCAGCAACACCGGGCCCGAGCAGTTCTTC,CASNTGPEQFF
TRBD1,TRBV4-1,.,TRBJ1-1,TGCGCCAGCAGCCAAGGGCAGGGGGCCGGAAACACTGAAGCTTTCTTT,CASSQGQGAGNTEAFF
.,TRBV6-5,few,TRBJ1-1,TGTGCCAGCAGTTACTCGAGACAGAACACTGAAGCTTTCTTT,CASSYSRQNTEAFF
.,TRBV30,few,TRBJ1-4,TGTGCCTGGAGTGGGTGGGTTTTGGAGACAACTAATGAAAAACTGTTTTTT,CAWSGWVLETTNEKLFF
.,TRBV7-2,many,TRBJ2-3,TGTGCCAGCAGCTTTGGTCGGACAGATACGCAGTATTTT,CASSFGRTDTQYF
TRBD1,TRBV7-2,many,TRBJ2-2,TGTGCCAGCACCTTGACAGGGGAGTACACCGGGGAGCTGTTTTTT,CASTLTGEYTGELFF
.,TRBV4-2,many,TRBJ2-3,TGTGCCAGCAGCCGGGGGGGCGCAGATACGCAGTATTTT,CASSRGGADTQYF
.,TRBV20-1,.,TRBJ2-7,TGCAGTGCTAGAGAAGGGAGCGGAGGGCACAGGGTGGGTATCTCCTACGAGCAGTACTTC,CSAREGSGGHRVGISYEQYF
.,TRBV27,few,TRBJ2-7,TGTGCCAGCAGTGTATCCTCGGGCCATGACCGCTACGAGCAGTACTTC,CASSVSSGHDRYEQYF
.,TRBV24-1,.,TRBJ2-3,TGTGCCACCAGTGACCGAGCCGGGGGTTCAACAGATACGCAGTATTTT,CATSDRAGGSTDTQYF
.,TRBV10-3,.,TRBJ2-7,TGTGCCATCAGTGCCTCTAGCGAGCAGTACTTC,CAISASSEQYF
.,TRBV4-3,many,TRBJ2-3,TGCGCCAGCAGCCAAGATCTCACATTCGGCACAGATACGCAGTATTTT,CASSQDLTFGTDTQYF